The clone carrying this TCR beta chain was observed once. The antigen remains undetermined. Sequencing of DNA taken from cultured CD4+ T cells relied on the Oncomine TCR Beta short-read assay. TCRdb independently ran MiXCR on the PCR reads; one entry per CDR3 protein. Of around 8,000 distinct CDR3 sequences listed, less than 40% were seen once; the top ten hold about an eighth. Germline CDR1 is DFQATT and CDR2 is SNEGSKA (reference sequence). The V and J ends lost 0 bases and 2 bases, in that order; junction bases with no gene match: 9. The CDR3 is 17 amino acids. Treatment here: roughly 11-day PBMC culture with coronavirus spike peptide pools or control peptides (ViraFEST assay). From the unexposed donor, CD4+ T cells were collected ahead of the COVID-19 pandemic (2011-2018). The sample originates from a study of vaccination and CD4 T cells after COVID-19.

The TCR was taken from a human donor in good health. This chain uses TRBV20-1 with TRBJ2-1; 8 nucleotides align to TRBD2. The material sequenced was CD4+ T cells from blood, cultured in vitro. The CDR3, as DNA: TGCAGTGCTAGAGACAAAGCGGGAGCCCCACCCTACAATGAGCAGTTCTTC. Protein sequence: CSARDKAGAPPYNEQFF.